Described below is a single T cell receptor (beta chain) sequence and its context. A second PCR, run for roughly 7 to 11 cycles, used a sample-barcoded 5' primer plus a J-beta primer mix. Per-sample output comprised a minimum of 3 million paired-end reads containing CDR3. MiXCR was run by TCRdb on the 5' RACE reads, yielding one entry per CDR3 protein. The table has around 780,000 distinct CDR3 sequences, around 50% seen once; the top ten hold 20% to 30%. These data originate in a study of blood T cells in healthy people across ages. Study in general: Capture by template switching was about one barcoded beta molecule per two T cells.

The V and J ends lost 0 bases and 8 bases respectively, with 16 bases between them. CDR3 length: 16 amino acids. The V gene's germline CDR1 is MNHEY and CDR2 SMNVEV (reference sequence). The sample consisted of blood. The TCR originated in a man aged 40-49 years in good health. The genes are TRBV27 and TRBJ1-4; no firm D call. CDR3 nucleotides: TGTGCCAGCAGTTTATCCCGGTTTGAGGGCCCCGAAAAACTGTTTTTT. As protein: CASSLSRFEGPEKLFF.